Listed below are T cell receptor beta chains from one sample, sequenced in a study of identical twins' blood T cells. TCRdb used MiXCR to reprocess the 5' RACE reads, holding one entry per CDR3 protein. The data show 400,000 or so distinct CDR3 sequences, 28% seen once. Specimen: PBMCs. Receptor source: a woman between 18 and 49 years old in good health. Each CDR3 is given with its conserved first and last residue. The D gene is left open where the match is weak. The size entry is marked missing in some rows and otherwise reads once, few, many or a size class.

TRBJ2-1,-,many,16,TRBV5-1,TGCGCCAGCAGCTTGGTGGCTCTCCGATCCTACAATGAGCAGTTCTTC,CASSLVALRSYNEQFF
TRBJ2-2,-,few,16,TRBV12-3/TRBV12-4,TGTGCCAGCAGTTTGCAACCTGTCTTTACCACCGGGGAGCTGTTTTTT,CASSLQPVFTTGELFF
TRBJ2-1,TRBD2,few,16,TRBV27,TGTGCCAGCAGGCGAAGTTTCGCGGGAGCGGAAGGTGAGCAGTTCTTC,CASRRSFAGAEGEQFF
TRBJ1-1,-,-,14,TRBV24-1,TGTGCCACCAGTGTCTGTTTGGACGGGACTGAAGCTTTCTTT,CATSVCLDGTEAFF
TRBJ2-1,-,-,13,TRBV9,TGTGCCAGCAGCGTAGTTAGGGGGGGTGAGCAGTTCTTC,CASSVVRGGEQFF
TRBJ2-1,-,-,14,TRBV7-2,TGTGCCAGCAGCTTAGGGGGGGGGCTGGTTCAGCAGTTCTTC,CASSLGGGLVQQFF
TRBJ1-1,-,-,13,TRBV12-3/TRBV12-4,TGTGCCAGCAGTTTTTCGGACTTAACTGAAGCTTTCTTT,CASSFSDLTEAFF
TRBJ1-5,-,few,13,TRBV3-1,TGTGCCAGCAGCCCTCGACAGAATCAGCCCCAGCATTTT,CASSPRQNQPQHF
TRBJ1-2,-,once,13,TRBV20-1,TGCAGTCCGGACCTCGCCAGCCAACATGGCTACACCTTC,CSPDLASQHGYTF
TRBJ1-3,-,-,14,TRBV6-6,TGTGCCAGCTTCATAGACAGCTCTGGAAACACCATATATTTT,CASFIDSSGNTIYF
TRBJ1-1,-,many,14,TRBV5-6,TGTGCCAGCAGCTTGGGCGGGGGAGGGACTGAAGCTTTCTTT,CASSLGGGGTEAFF
TRBJ1-1,-,-,11,TRBV29-1,TGCAGCGTTGAAGTTGGCGTTATCGCTTTCTTT,CSVEVGVIAFF
TRBJ1-2,-,few,13,TRBV27,TGTGCCAGCAGTTTATCAGGGGCGAAAGGCTACACCTTC,CASSLSGAKGYTF
TRBJ1-2,-,few,13,TRBV20-1,TGCAGTGCCACGCCCTCGCCTACTTATGGCTACACCTTC,CSATPSPTYGYTF
TRBJ1-5,-,many,13,TRBV30,TGTGCCTGGAGTCCCCGGGGAGATCAGCCCCAGCATTTT,CAWSPRGDQPQHF
TRBJ1-5,TRBD1,many,12,TRBV20-1,TGCAGTGCCTGGGACAGGGCGCAGCCCCAGCATTTT,CSAWDRAQPQHF
TRBJ1-4,-,few,15,TRBV4-3,TGCGCCAGCAGCCAAGTAGAAGACAGGCACGAAAAACTGTTTTTT,CASSQVEDRHEKLFF
TRBJ2-7,-,-,13,TRBV20-1,TGCAGTGCTAGGGCCGAAACGACCTACGAGCAGTACTTC,CSARAETTYEQYF
TRBJ2-5,-,-,15,TRBV7-6,TGTGCCAGCAGCTCCGAGGTCGCCTCAGGAGAGACCCAGTACTTC,CASSSEVASGETQYF
TRBJ2-1,-,-,14,TRBV7-3,TGTGCCAGCAGCTCAACTACCGGGACCTATGAGCAGTTCTTC,CASSSTTGTYEQFF
TRBJ2-7,TRBD2,-,16,TRBV20-1,TGCAGTGCTAGAGCCTCGACTAGCGGGGGGGATTACGAGCAGTACTTC,CSARASTSGGDYEQYF
TRBJ2-1,-,-,12,TRBV29-1,TGCAGCGTTAGGACTCATTACAATGAGCAGTTCTTC,CSVRTHYNEQFF
TRBJ2-1,TRBD2,few,14,TRBV9,TGTGCCAGCAGCGTAGGGGGACTAGACAATGAGCAGTTCTTC,CASSVGGLDNEQFF
TRBJ2-5,-,few,15,TRBV11-2,TGTGCCAGCAGCTTAGATGGGCTAGCTCTAAAGACCCAGTACTTC,CASSLDGLALKTQYF
TRBJ2-1,-,many,13,TRBV7-6,TGTGCCAGCAGCTTAGACGAGTACAATGAGCAGTTCTTC,CASSLDEYNEQFF
TRBJ1-2,TRBD1,-,13,TRBV20-1,TGCAGTACTAGTCCGGGACAGTACTATGGCTACACCTTC,CSTSPGQYYGYTF
TRBJ1-5,-,few,16,TRBV27,TGTGCCAGCAGTTTATCGGGGGGGCTTAGCAATCAGCCCCAGCATTTT,CASSLSGGLSNQPQHF
TRBJ2-7,TRBD2,medium-sized,15,TRBV10-1,TGCGCCAGCAGTGAGGGGTCTAGCGGAACCTACGAGCAGTACTTC,CASSEGSSGTYEQYF
TRBJ2-3,-,few,13,TRBV10-3,TGTGCCATCAGTGTGCGTGTGCCAGATACGCAGTATTTT,CAISVRVPDTQYF
TRBJ1-2,-,few,12,TRBV25-1,TGTGCCAGCAGTGGGAAGGGGTATGGCTACACCTTC,CASSGKGYGYTF
TRBJ1-1,-,-,14,TRBV7-9,TGTGCCAGCAGGTTATCGGTAGGGAACACTGAAGCTTTCTTT,CASRLSVGNTEAFF
TRBJ1-5,TRBD1,-,14,TRBV12-3/TRBV12-4,TGTGCCAGCAGTCGGGACAGTGCCAATCAGCCCCAGCATTTT,CASSRDSANQPQHF
TRBJ1-4,TRBD1,many,13,TRBV29-1,TGCAGCGTTGAAGATGGGACAGGGAAAAAACTGTTTTTT,CSVEDGTGKKLFF
TRBJ2-1,-,few,15,TRBV16,TGTGCCAGCAGCCAATCAAGGCTAGCGTTCACTGAGCAGTTCTTC,CASSQSRLAFTEQFF
TRBJ2-3,-,-,15,TRBV24-1,TGTGCCACCAGTGATTCTACTTTGAAGCCCGGAGCGCAGTATTTT,CATSDSTLKPGAQYF
TRBJ1-2,-,few,15,TRBV5-1,TGCGCCAGCAGCTACGATTGGGCTGGAACCTATGGCTACACCTTC,CASSYDWAGTYGYTF
TRBJ2-2,-,-,15,TRBV5-6,TGTGCCAGCAGCTTCGGGAGCCCACTATCCGGGGAGCTGTTTTTT,CASSFGSPLSGELFF
TRBJ1-2,-,-,14,TRBV7-9,TGTGCCAGCAGCTTACGGGACGGGAACTATGGCTACACCTTC,CASSLRDGNYGYTF
TRBJ1-1,-,-,15,TRBV7-2,TGTGCCAGCAGCTTAGTTAGCAGGGTAGGCACTGAAGCTTTCTTT,CASSLVSRVGTEAFF
TRBJ1-2,TRBD1,few,16,TRBV15,TGTGCCACCAGCAGAGAGAAAACAGGGGGCGTGTTTGGCTACACCTTC,CATSREKTGGVFGYTF
TRBJ2-5,-,few,18,TRBV7-6,TGTGCCAGCAGCTTAACGCACTCCTCCTGGGCTGTCCAAGAGACCCAGTACTTC,CASSLTHSSWAVQETQYF
TRBJ1-1,-,-,15,TRBV5-4,TGTGCCAGCAGCCCCGGCCCCGTTCAGTTCACTGAAGCTTTCTTT,CASSPGPVQFTEAFF
TRBJ2-5,-,-,13,TRBV29-1,TGCAGCGTTCTTACCCGACACCCAGAGACCCAGTACTTC,CSVLTRHPETQYF
TRBJ1-1,TRBD1,-,17,TRBV7-9,TGTGCCAGCAGCTTAAGGGGACAGGGCATGAACACCGCTGAAGCTTTCTTT,CASSLRGQGMNTAEAFF
TRBJ2-3,TRBD2,few,15,TRBV5-6,TGTGCCAGCAGCAATGGACTAGCGGCCACAGATACGCAGTATTTT,CASSNGLAATDTQYF
TRBJ2-7,TRBD1,-,12,TRBV20-1,TGCATTGCATACAGGGGGTTTAACGAGCAGTACTTC,CIAYRGFNEQYF
TRBJ2-7,-,few,13,TRBV19,TGTGCCAGTAGTGGGGACAACCCCTACGAGCAGTACTTC,CASSGDNPYEQYF
TRBJ1-5,TRBD1,-,16,TRBV6-5,TGTGCCAGCAGTTACGGGGGGACAGGGGAGGATCAGCCCCAGCATTTT,CASSYGGTGEDQPQHF